The present TCR beta chain was sequenced within a study of prognosis after radiotherapy for stage I lung cancer (dated by TCRdb to about 2021). Turning to the overall study: Around 18 stage I NSCLC patients were enrolled in Nanjing, China, between early 2018 and early 2019. Oligometastatic NSCLC after surgical resection of the primary tumor was present in five or six patients, while newly diagnosed primary stage I lung tumors were present in over eleven. All patients were considered medically inoperable, owing to comorbidities in roughly 11 and refusal of surgery in 6 or 7. The cohort comprised 10 to 15 men and 5 or 6 women with a median age of almost 75 years, ranging from about 53 to 85 years. Tumor histology was squamous cell carcinoma in roughly 7 patients and adenocarcinoma in twelve. SBRT was delivered in 3 to 5 fractions with a biologically effective dose of at least 100 Gy, and image-guided IMRT or VMAT was used for delivery. Concurrent therapy was not administered to any patient alongside SBRT. After SBRT, distant metastases developed in about 20% of the 19 patients at a median of about seven months, while the remaining 15 patients had no significant progression. Peripheral blood TCR beta repertoires were profiled in stage I NSCLC patients before and after stereotactic body radiotherapy, and the study then linked these repertoires to distant failure. For each of the approximately 19 patients, one blood sample was taken before SBRT and one after, so the study sequenced some 38 samples in total.

Two rounds of multiplex PCR were used to amplify the TCR beta CDR3 region from genomic DNA. The first PCR round used primers specific to each TRBV and TRBJ gene, and the primer sequences were filed in Chinese patent CN105087789A. Universal primers were used in the second PCR round. The Roche High Pure PCR Template Preparation Kit was used to extract genomic DNA from frozen PBMCs. An Illumina HiSeq 3000 was used to sequence the libraries paired-end with 151 bp reads. The study's own analysis went as follows. Raw reads lacking the multiplex PCR primer sequences were removed with CutAdapt. Using PEAR, the high-quality paired reads were merged into contigs. TRB V, D and J gene segments were assigned to each contig with MiXCR by alignment to reference sequences. To remove sequencing errors, CDR3 sequences were clustered according to base quality and sequence similarity. Diversity was measured as Shannon entropy normalized by the natural log of productive TCR sequence number. One minus Shannon entropy divided by the natural log of the number of unique clonotypes was used as the definition of clonality. Using the Youden index from ROC curves, the researchers picked the repertoire-metric cut-offs for progression-free survival, and all analyses were carried out in R 3.5.3. TCRdb reran the public reads through fastp at Q25 and MiXCR, keeping productive beta chains. Rows merge per CDR3 protein into single entries with the most common DNA and genes. TCRdb assigned the V and J calls; the authors' analysis was not used. For this sample there are roughly 32,000 distinct CDR3 sequences; around 43% appear just once. In total, the top ten clones hold 15% of the sample.

All patients had node-negative disease on CT and PET/CT, and none had a history of other malignancies or prior chemotherapy or radiotherapy. Roughly 6 milliliters of peripheral venous blood were drawn into EDTA tubes at each of two time points. PBMCs were isolated by Ficoll-Paque Plus density-gradient centrifugation. Samples were stored at -80°C immediately after collection until analysis. A word on this clonotype: Its antigen is currently not known. No clone much larger than this one lies a single base away; base qualities are absent.

On the study overall, not on this receptor specifically: Differences by metastasis status were reportedly seen in TRBV and TRBJ usage frequencies, involving two V genes at baseline and, after SBRT, roughly ten V genes and two J genes. No adjustment for multiple comparisons was applied to any of the reported P values. Tumor specificity of expanded TCR clones was not determined. Unique TCR clone counts fell after SBRT (median 10,088 before versus several thousand after; Wilcoxon paired P=0.011). The small cohort and short follow-up limited the study, so independent validation of the findings is needed. Post-SBRT Shannon entropy and its change from baseline were lower in patients who developed distant metastases; baseline Shannon entropy was not associated with metastases.

As encoded in the germline V gene, CDR1 is MNHEY while CDR2 is SVGEGT. Trimming at the junction amounts to 0 bases on V and 7 bases on J, and the germline ends lie 21 bases apart. The cysteine opens and the phenylalanine closes a CDR3 of 17 amino acids. Only the CDR3 DNA is retained, 51 bases long and in frame from the first base. The receptor was derived from a donor older than 45 with non-small cell lung cancer. Rearrangement joined TRBV6-2 or TRBV6-3 to TRBJ1-1, with a weak D call of TRBD1 (6 bases match). Source: PBMCs, taken before or after stereotactic body radiation therapy (not recorded which). The CDR3 loop reads CASSYSINPGTTIEAFF. Read as DNA, the sequence is TGTGCCAGCAGTTACTCTATAAATCCCGGGACAACAATTGAAGCTTTCTTT.